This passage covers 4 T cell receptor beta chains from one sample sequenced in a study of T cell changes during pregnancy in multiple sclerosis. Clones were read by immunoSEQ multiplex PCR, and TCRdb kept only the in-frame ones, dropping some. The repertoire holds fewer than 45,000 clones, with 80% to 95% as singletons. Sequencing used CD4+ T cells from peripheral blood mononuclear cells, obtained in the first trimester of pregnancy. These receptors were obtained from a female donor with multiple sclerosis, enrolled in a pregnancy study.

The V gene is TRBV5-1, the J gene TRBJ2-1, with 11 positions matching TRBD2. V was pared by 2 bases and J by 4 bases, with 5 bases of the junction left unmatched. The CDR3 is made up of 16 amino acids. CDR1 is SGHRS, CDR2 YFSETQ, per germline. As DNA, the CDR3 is TGCGCCAGCAGCTTCACCATAGCGGGGGGGTACAATGAGCAGTTCTTC. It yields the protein CASSFTIAGGYNEQFF.

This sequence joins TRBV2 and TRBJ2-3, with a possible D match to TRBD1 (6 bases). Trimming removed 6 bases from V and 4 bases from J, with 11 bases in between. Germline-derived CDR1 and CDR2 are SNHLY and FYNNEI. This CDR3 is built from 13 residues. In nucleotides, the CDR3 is TGTGCCAGCAGCAGGGGTCAAGCAGATACGCAGTATTTT. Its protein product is CASSRGQADTQYF.

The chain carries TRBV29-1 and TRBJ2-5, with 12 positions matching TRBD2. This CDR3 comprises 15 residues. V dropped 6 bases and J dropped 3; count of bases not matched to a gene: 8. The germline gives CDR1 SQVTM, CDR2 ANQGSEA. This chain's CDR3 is CSVTSWTSGKETQYF. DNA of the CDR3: TGCAGCGTCACCTCGTGGACTAGCGGGAAAGAGACCCAGTACTTC. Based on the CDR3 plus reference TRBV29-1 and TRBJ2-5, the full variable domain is SAVISQKPSRDICQRGTSLTIQCQVDSQVTMMFWYRQQPGQSLTLIATANQGSEATYESGFVIDKFPISRPNLTFSTLTVSNMSPEDSSIYLCSVTSWTSGKETQYFGPGTRLLVL.

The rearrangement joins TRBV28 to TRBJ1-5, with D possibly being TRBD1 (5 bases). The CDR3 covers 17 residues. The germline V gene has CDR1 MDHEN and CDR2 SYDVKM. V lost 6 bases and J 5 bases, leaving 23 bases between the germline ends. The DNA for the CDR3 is TGTGCCAGCAGCCGAGAGATCAGGGCGGTTATGGATCAGCCCCAGCATTTT. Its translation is CASSREIRAVMDQPQHF.